The present T cell receptor beta chain was sequenced within a study of T cell responses to AZD1222 COVID-19 vaccine. As for the study in general: Investigators merged groups given second doses at roughly 4 or roughly 12 weeks. Study-wide results and limits: Repertoires were obtained solely post-peak T cell response.

The ends were cut back, 5 bases at V and 1 base at J, with 6 bases in the middle. CDR3 length: 13 amino acids. Germline loops: CDR1 MNHEY, CDR2 SVGAGI. Sequenced by immunoSEQ multiplex PCR; TCRdb stores in-frame clones only, minus some. The repertoire holds approximately 180,000 clones, 85% to 95% seen once, with 8% to 13% in the top ten. In regard to this clone: What it binds is unknown.

The chain is built from TRBV6-5 and TRBJ1-5, with D possibly being TRBD1 (5 bases). This receptor was obtained from an adult in good health. The material was peripheral blood, obtained on day 0 of AZD1222 vaccination. The CDR3 here is CASSRTSNQPQHF. In DNA form, the CDR3 reads TGTGCCAGCAGTAGGACAAGCAATCAGCCCCAGCATTTT.